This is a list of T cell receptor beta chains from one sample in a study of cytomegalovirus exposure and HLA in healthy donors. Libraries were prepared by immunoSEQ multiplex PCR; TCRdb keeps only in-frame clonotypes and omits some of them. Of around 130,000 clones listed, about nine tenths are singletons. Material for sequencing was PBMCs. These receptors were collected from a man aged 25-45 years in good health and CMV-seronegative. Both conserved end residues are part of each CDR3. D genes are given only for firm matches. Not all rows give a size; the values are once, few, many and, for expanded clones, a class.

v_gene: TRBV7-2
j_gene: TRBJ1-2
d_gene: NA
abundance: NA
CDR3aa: CASSPARAPRGIVRYTF
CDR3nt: TGTGCCAGCAGCCCCGCTAGGGCGCCTCGGGGGATCGTACGCTACACCTTC

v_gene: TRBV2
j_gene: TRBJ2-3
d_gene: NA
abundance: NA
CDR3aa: CASRRLEKYF
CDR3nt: TGTGCCAGCAGGAGGCTGGAAAAGTATTTT

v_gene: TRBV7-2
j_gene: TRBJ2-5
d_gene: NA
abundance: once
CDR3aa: CASSLLERSQETQYF
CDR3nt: TGTGCCAGCAGCTTATTGGAGCGAAGTCAAGAGACCCAGTACTTC

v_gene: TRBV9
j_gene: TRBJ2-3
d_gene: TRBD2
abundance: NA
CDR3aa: CASSVRASGSTDTQYF
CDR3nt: TGTGCCAGCAGCGTAAGGGCTAGCGGGAGCACAGATACGCAGTATTTT

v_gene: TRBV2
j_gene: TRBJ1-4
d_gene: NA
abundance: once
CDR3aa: CASRRVVGDEKLFF
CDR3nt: TGTGCCAGCCGGAGGGTAGTAGGCGATGAAAAACTGTTTTTT

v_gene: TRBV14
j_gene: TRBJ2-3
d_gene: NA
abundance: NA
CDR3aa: CASSSVPDTQYF
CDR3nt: TGTGCCAGCAGCTCCGTCCCCGATACGCAGTATTTT

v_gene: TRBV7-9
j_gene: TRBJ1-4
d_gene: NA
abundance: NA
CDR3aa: CASSSGQNKNEELFF
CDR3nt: TGTGCCAGCAGCTCCGGACAGAATAAAAACGAGGAACTGTTTTTT

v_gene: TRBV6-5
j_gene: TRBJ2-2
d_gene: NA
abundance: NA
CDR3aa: CASSYMGHTNTGELFF
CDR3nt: TGTGCCAGCAGTTACATGGGACACACGAACACCGGGGAGCTGTTTTTT

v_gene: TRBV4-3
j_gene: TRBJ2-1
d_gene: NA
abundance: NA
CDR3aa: CASALGGPRSNEQFF
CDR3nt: TGCGCCAGCGCCCTCGGCGGGCCGCGTTCCAATGAGCAGTTCTTC

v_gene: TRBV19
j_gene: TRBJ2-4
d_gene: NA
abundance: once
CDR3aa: CASRAGWQDIQYF
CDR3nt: TGTGCCAGTAGAGCAGGGTGGCAGGACATTCAGTACTTC

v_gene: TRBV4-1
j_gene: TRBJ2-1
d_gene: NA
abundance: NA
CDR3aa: CASSPPSSYNEQFF
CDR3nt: TGCGCCAGCAGCCCCCCTAGCTCCTACAATGAGCAGTTCTTC

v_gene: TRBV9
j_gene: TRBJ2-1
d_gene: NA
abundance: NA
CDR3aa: CASSYSATLTYNEQFF
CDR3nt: TGTGCCAGCAGCTATAGTGCCACCTTGACCTACAATGAGCAGTTCTTC

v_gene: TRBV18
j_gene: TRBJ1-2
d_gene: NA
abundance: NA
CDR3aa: CASSPTANYGYTF
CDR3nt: TGTGCCAGCTCGCCTACAGCAAACTATGGCTACACCTTC

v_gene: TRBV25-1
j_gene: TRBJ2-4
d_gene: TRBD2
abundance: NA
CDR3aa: CASSTLAGTWDIQYF
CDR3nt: TGTGCCAGCAGTACTCTAGCGGGGACCTGGGACATTCAGTACTTC

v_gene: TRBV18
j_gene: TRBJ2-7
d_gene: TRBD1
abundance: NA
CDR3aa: CASSPPLGTGGMEQYF
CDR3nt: TGTGCCAGCTCACCACCTTTGGGGACAGGGGGCATGGAGCAGTACTTC

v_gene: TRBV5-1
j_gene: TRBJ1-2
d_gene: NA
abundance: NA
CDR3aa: CASGENYGYTF
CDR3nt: TGCGCCAGTGGGGAGAACTATGGCTACACCTTC